This T cell receptor beta chain is drawn from a study of CD8 T cells in ankylosing spondylitis. Study-level findings and limits: Earlier studies detected some motif variants in reactive arthritis synovial fluid and blood. CD8+ cells made up the disease-linked clones, which were relatively rare in peripheral blood. Disease-linked clones reportedly concentrated significantly in matched ankylosing spondylitis synovial fluid.

Trimming at V came to 1 base and at J to 1 base, leaving 1 base not matched to a gene. CDR1 and CDR2 (germline): DFQATT, SNEGSKA (reference sequence). The CDR3 is made up of 13 amino acids. MiXCR, applied by TCRdb to the 5' RACE reads, yields one record per CDR3 protein. The sample holds tens of thousands of distinct CDR3 sequences, around 30% seen once. This clonotype was seen at least ten times. Its antigen is currently unknown. A much larger clone sits a single nucleotide away, making a read error possible. Sequenced input: blood, either unsorted or a sorted T cell fraction (not recorded which). The chain recombines TRBV20-1 with TRBJ2-7; TRBD1 matches 7 bases. The clonotype was recovered from a male donor with ankylosing spondylitis or in good health (not recorded which). The CDR3 DNA is TGCAGTGCTAGAGGGGACAGTTCCTACGAGCAGTACGTC. This codes for CSARGDSSYEQYV.